A single sample gave rise to the 32 T cell receptor beta chains below, sequenced in a study of shared clonotypes between healthy human individuals. Generated by immunoSEQ multiplex PCR, the TCRdb table keeps only in-frame clones and is missing some. The data contain around 700,000 clones, 72% of them singletons. Sequencing was carried out using memory CD4+ T cells sorted from blood. Subset given: CD45RA-negative fraction. Every receptor here comes from a woman aged 25 to 39 in good health.

The V gene is TRBV6-6, the J gene TRBJ2-3; D remains unclear. Germline-derived CDR1 and CDR2 are MNHNY and SVGAGI (reference sequence). V was cut by 4 bases and J by 0 bases, with 11 bases left in between. The CDR3 has 15 residues. In DNA, the CDR3 is TGTGCCAGCAGTTTTCGGTATTCTAGCACAGATACGCAGTATTTT. Translating it yields CASSFRYSSTDTQYF.

This clone has just one count. V usage is TRBV11-2 and J usage is TRBJ1-3, with D tentatively TRBD1 (6 bases). The V gene's germline CDR1 is SGHAT and CDR2 FQNNGV. V was pared by 1 base and J by 6 bases, with 10 bases between. This CDR3 comprises 14 residues. As DNA, the CDR3 is TGTGCCAGCAGCTTAGTACAGGGTGTAAACACCATATATTTT. This gives the protein CASSLVQGVNTIYF.

The rearrangement links TRBV25-1 to TRBJ1-2; possibly TRBD1 for D (5 bases). This CDR3 spans 17 amino acids. Germline CDR1 reads MGHDK; CDR2 reads SYGVNS. V was clipped by 3 bases and J by 4 bases, with 21 bases between them. CDR3 residues: CASSDPTPREGVYGYTF. The CDR3 nucleotides read TGTGCCAGCAGTGACCCGACTCCCAGGGAAGGGGTCTATGGCTACACCTTC.

There are many counts of this clone. This chain uses TRBV19 with TRBJ2-1, with D possibly being TRBD1 (5 bases). Germline CDR1 is LNHDA and CDR2 is SQIVND (reference sequence). The CDR3 contains 14 residues. Trimming took 4 bases from V and 9 from J, leaving 16 bases between them. The CDR3 here is CASSTGPQGPEQFF. The CDR3 DNA follows: TGTGCCAGTAGTACCGGGCCGCAGGGTCCTGAGCAGTTCTTC.

This clone was detected only once. The J gene is TRBJ2-1, the V gene TRBV7-2, with TRBD2 as a possible D gene (5 bases). The CDR3 totals 15 residues. The V gene lost 5 bases and the J gene lost 2 bases, with 13 bases spanning the gap. Looked up from germline, CDR1 is SGHTA and CDR2 is FQGNSA. This CDR3 is CASSRGAAAYNEQFF. The CDR3 DNA follows: TGTGCCAGCAGCCGAGGAGCAGCGGCCTACAATGAGCAGTTCTTC. The full variable domain, with the rest looked up from reference TRBV7-2 and TRBJ2-1, is GAGVSQSPSNKVTEKGKDVELRCDPISGHTALYWYRQSLGQGLEFLIYFQGNSAPDKSGLPSDRFSAERTGGSVSTLTIQRTQQEDSAVYLCASSRGAAAYNEQFFGPGTRLTVL.

This chain joins TRBV10-2 and TRBJ2-5, with TRBD1 matching 9 bases. Germline V gives CDR1 WSHSY, CDR2 SAAADI. This CDR3 spans 13 amino acids. Trimming took 8 bases from V and 3 from J; bases not matched to a gene: 4. The CDR3 protein is CASGGDREETQYF. In DNA form, the CDR3 reads TGCGCCAGCGGTGGGGACAGGGAAGAGACCCAGTACTTC.

This clone came up a few times. This chain connects TRBV27 to TRBJ1-2, with D perhaps matching TRBD1 (5 bases). With 8 bases removed from V and 11 bases from J, the gap between germline ends came to 18 bases. CDR3 length equals 12 residues. Germline loops: CDR1 MNHEY, CDR2 SMNVEV (reference sequence). CDR3 protein: CASLRDRTFYTF. Here the CDR3 DNA reads TGTGCCAGCTTACGGGACCGCACCTTTTACACCTTC.

J is TRBJ2-2 and V is TRBV10-1, with 11 bases that match TRBD1. With V trimmed by 10 bases and J by 3 bases, 16 bases remained unmatched. Germline V gives CDR1 WNHNN, CDR2 SYGVQD (reference sequence). The CDR3 loop spans 18 amino acids. This CDR3 is CATSTPLGQGVDTGELFF. The CDR3 region has the DNA TGCGCCACCTCAACCCCGTTGGGACAGGGGGTCGACACCGGGGAGCTGTTTTTT.

The chain employs TRBV28 and TRBJ1-1; D is uncertain. V dropped 5 bases and J dropped 5 bases, with 12 bases sitting between them. From germline, CDR1 is MDHEN and CDR2 SYDVKM. The CDR3 runs to 13 residues. The CDR3 DNA is TGTGCCAGCAGTCCGACGCCATGGACTGAAGCTTTCTTT. Its translation is CASSPTPWTEAFF.

This rearrangement joins TRBV5-1 to TRBJ2-6; 7 nucleotides match TRBD1. The trim removed 0 bases at V and 0 bases at J, leaving 3 bases unmatched. The CDR3 sequence is 17 residues long. Germline V gene data show CDR1 as SGHRS and CDR2 as YFSETQ. The CDR3 sequence: CASSLAGGNSGANVLTF. In DNA form, the CDR3 reads TGCGCCAGCAGCTTGGCAGGGGGAAACTCTGGGGCCAACGTCCTGACTTTC.

This clone has a single count. This chain connects TRBV18 to TRBJ1-2; no firm D call. V lost 0 bases and J lost 2, with 4 bases in between. The germline gives CDR1 KGHSH, CDR2 LQKENI. This CDR3 has 13 residues. CDR3 DNA sequence: TGTGCCAGCTCACCACCCACAAACTATGGCTACACCTTC. This encodes CASSPPTNYGYTF.

Only a few counts were recorded for this clone. The J gene is TRBJ1-2, the V gene TRBV29-1; D might be TRBD1 (6 bases). Deletions cut 3 bases from V and 4 bases from J, with 9 bases between. Germline assignment: CDR1 SQVTM and CDR2 ANQGSEA. The CDR3 is 12 amino acids. The CDR3 DNA follows: TGCAGCGTTGAGACAGGCGGCTATGGCTACACCTTC. Translating gives CSVETGGYGYTF.

This clone appeared a few times. CDR3 protein: CASNLQRDQPQHF. For the CDR3, the DNA is TGTGCCAGTAACCTACAGCGAGATCAGCCCCAGCATTTT. This chain links TRBV19 with TRBJ1-5; unclear D gene. Deletions cut 7 bases from V and 5 bases from J, with 12 bases between. CDR1 and CDR2 from the germline V gene are LNHDA and SQIVND (reference sequence). This CDR3 contains 13 residues.

The rearrangement uses TRBV5-1 and TRBJ1-1; 7 bases agree with TRBD1. The V and J ends lost 2 bases and 3 bases, in that order; junction bases with no gene match: 7. From germline, CDR1 is SGHRS and CDR2 YFSETQ. The CDR3 consists of 15 residues. The CDR3: CASSLTGVRDTEAFF. The CDR3 nucleotides are TGCGCCAGCAGCTTAACAGGGGTTCGGGACACTGAAGCTTTCTTT.

The chain recombines TRBV5-4 with TRBJ2-3; weak D call: TRBD1 (6 bases). V was clipped by 1 base and J by 4 bases, with 10 bases between them. The CDR3 is made up of 14 amino acids. Per the germline V gene, CDR1 is SGHNT and CDR2 is YYREEE (reference sequence). In nucleotides, the CDR3 is TGTGCCAGCAGCTTGTTACAGGGACCAGATACGCAGTATTTT. Encoded protein: CASSLLQGPDTQYF.

The rearrangement uses TRBV29-1 and TRBJ2-1; D gene unclear. Germline CDR1 and CDR2: SQVTM and ANQGSEA. The CDR3 is made up of 11 amino acids. CDR3 residues: CTGAAGNEQFF. The CDR3 nucleotides read TGCACGGGTGCAGCCGGCAATGAGCAGTTCTTC.

V is TRBV5-1 and J is TRBJ1-5; TRBD1 agrees at 8 bases. CDR3 length: 13 amino acids. Looked up from germline, CDR1 is SGHRS and CDR2 is YFSETQ. J gave up 5 bases and V 5 bases, and 3 bases lay outside the gene matches. The DNA of the CDR3 is TGCGCCAGCAGGACAGGGGATGATCAGCCCCAGCATTTT. Translating gives CASRTGDDQPQHF.

CDR3 sequence: CATAGQRGEQYF. The CDR3 bases are TGTGCCACCGCAGGGCAGCGAGGCGAGCAGTACTTC. The chain recombines TRBV19 with TRBJ2-7, with TRBD1 as a possible D gene (5 bases). Germline V lookup: CDR1 LNHDA, CDR2 SQIVND (reference sequence). V gave up 10 bases and J gave up 6 bases, with 16 bases separating them. The CDR3 runs to 12 residues. Full variable domain (missing parts from reference TRBV19 and TRBJ2-7): DGGITQSPKYLFRKEGQNVTLSCEQNLNHDAMYWYRQDPGQGLRLIYYSQIVNDFQKGDIAEGYSVSREKKESFPLTVTSAQKNPTAFYLCATAGQRGEQYFGPGTRLTVT.

The V and J genes are TRBV28 and TRBJ1-2, with 10 bases that match TRBD1. Trimming cost V 5 bases and J 4 bases; bases outside gene matches: 4. Germline V gene data show CDR1 as MDHEN and CDR2 as SYDVKM. The length of the CDR3 is 14 residues. DNA for the CDR3: TGTGCCAGCAGTGAAGGACAGGGGGTCTATGGCTACACCTTC. It translates to CASSEGQGVYGYTF.

This clone was seen more than once but under ten times. This rearrangement joins TRBV29-1 to TRBJ1-1; possibly TRBD1 for D (6 bases). CDR1 SQVTM and CDR2 ANQGSEA come from the germline V gene. The CDR3 is 14 amino acids. The germline V and J ends were trimmed by 4 bases and 1 base, with 13 bases remaining between them. The CDR3 DNA is TGCAGCGTTGGCAAACAGGGTGAGAACACTGAAGCTTTCTTT. It is translated as CSVGKQGENTEAFF.

This clone was counted between two and nine times. The chain has TRBV7-3 and TRBJ1-1; tentatively, D is TRBD1 (6 bases). V lost 8 bases to trimming and J lost 1 base, with 14 bases between them. CDR3 size: 14 residues. Germline V lookup: CDR1 SGHTA, CDR2 FQGTGA. The CDR3 DNA reads as TGTGCCAGCTCCAGGACAGCTTCGAACACTGAAGCTTTCTTT. This codes for CASSRTASNTEAFF.

The chain joins TRBV28 to TRBJ2-5, with D possibly TRBD1 on 7 matching bases. The CDR3 spans 14 residues. Trimming cost V 5 bases and J 4 bases, with 14 bases left between them. The germline V gene has CDR1 MDHEN and CDR2 SYDVKM. The CDR3 DNA follows: TGTGCCAGCAGTGCGGGACAGCGGCGAGAGACCCAGTACTTC. Translation: CASSAGQRRETQYF.

Concerning this clone itself: A far bigger clonotype differs at one base, so this is likely a read error. Other DNA sequences in this sample translate to the same CDR3. J is TRBJ1-3 and V is TRBV7-9, with D hard to call. Germline V lookup: CDR1 SEHNR, CDR2 FQNEAQ (reference sequence). Trimming removed 1 base from V and 4 bases from J, with 2 bases in between. The CDR3 is made up of 12 amino acids. The CDR3 DNA follows: TGTGCCAGCAGCTTAGGAGGAAACACCATATATTTT. Its protein is CASSLGGNTIYF.

This CDR3 reads CASSRGSGEKLFF. The CDR3 DNA is TGTGCCAGTAGTAGAGGGTCGGGTGAAAAACTGTTTTTT. This rearrangement joins TRBV19 to TRBJ1-4, with D hard to call. With 4 bases removed from V and 7 bases from J, the gap between germline ends came to 10 bases. Germline values: CDR1 LNHDA, CDR2 SQIVND (reference sequence). This CDR3 contains 13 residues. The variable domain in full, completed from reference TRBV19 and TRBJ1-4, reads DGGITQSPKYLFRKEGQNVTLSCEQNLNHDAMYWYRQDPGQGLRLIYYSQIVNDFQKGDIAEGYSVSREKKESFPLTVTSAQKNPTAFYLCASSRGSGEKLFFGSGTQLSVL.

Only a few counts were recorded for this clone. The chain joins TRBV7-9 to TRBJ2-7, with 10 bases lining up with TRBD2. V was pared by 1 base and J by 4 bases, with 4 bases of the junction left unmatched. This CDR3 has 15 amino acids. CDR1 and CDR2 from the germline V gene are SEHNR and FQNEAQ (reference sequence). CDR3 residues: CASSLVAGGTYEQYF. The CDR3, as DNA: TGTGCCAGCAGCTTAGTAGCGGGAGGTACTTACGAGCAGTACTTC.

V and J are TRBV19 and TRBJ2-1; a possible D gene is TRBD2 (5 bases). Trimming removed 0 bases from V and 7 bases from J, with 7 bases in between. The germline V gene encodes CDR1 LNHDA and CDR2 SQIVND (reference sequence). The CDR3 sequence is 13 residues long. The DNA for the CDR3 is TGTGCCAGTAGTATAGACGGGATTAATGAGCAGTTCTTC. Amino acids: CASSIDGINEQFF.

The rearrangement joins TRBV28 to TRBJ1-2, with a tentative D call TRBD1 (5 bases). The CDR3 runs 14 residues. CDR1 and CDR2 from the germline V gene are MDHEN and SYDVKM. V was clipped by 2 bases and J by 8 bases, with 15 bases between them. The CDR3 bases are TGTGCCAGCAGTTTAGAGGGGCGGCCCACCGGCTACACCTTC. Translated: CASSLEGRPTGYTF.

The CDR3 nucleotides are TGTGCCAGCAGGGGCGGACCGAGCACTGAAGCTTTCTTT. Translated: CASRGGPSTEAFF. The J gene is TRBJ1-1, the V gene TRBV2; D not certain. Germline V CDR1 and CDR2: SNHLY, FYNNEI. Trimming took off 6 bases at V and 4 bases at J, with 12 bases between the two ends. The CDR3 runs to 13 residues.

The table lists this clone with a few counts. The chain carries TRBV5-4 and TRBJ1-5; D may be TRBD1 (5 bases). There are 15 residues in the CDR3. Trimming removed 0 bases from V and 5 bases from J, with 12 bases in between. Germline V lookup: CDR1 SGHNT, CDR2 YYREEE (reference sequence). CDR3 protein: CASSLDGGWDQPQHF. DNA for the CDR3: TGTGCCAGCAGCTTGGATGGGGGATGGGATCAGCCCCAGCATTTT. Drawing the rest from reference TRBV5-4 and TRBJ1-5, the complete variable domain is ETGVTQSPTHLIKTRGQQVTLRCSSQSGHNTVSWYQQALGQGPQFIFQYYREEENGRGNFPPRFSGLQFPNYSSELNVNALELDDSALYLCASSLDGGWDQPQHFGDGTRLSIL.

This clone was observed a few times. The gene calls are TRBV28 and TRBJ2-6; D unresolved. Germline CDR1 MDHEN, CDR2 SYDVKM. V was shortened by 2 bases and J by 5 bases, with 13 bases between the two germline ends. The CDR3 has 16 residues. CDR3 amino acids: CASSLPSLFRANVLTF. CDR3 DNA: TGTGCCAGCAGTTTACCCTCCCTTTTTCGGGCCAACGTCCTGACTTTC.

V is TRBV19 and J is TRBJ2-5, with D possibly being TRBD1 (9 bases). V lost 5 bases and J 2 bases, leaving 27 bases between the germline ends. This CDR3 region has 19 residues. Germline assignment: CDR1 LNHDA and CDR2 SQIVND (reference sequence). This chain's CDR3 is CASSPSGGQGRGGQETQYF. CDR3 coding DNA: TGTGCCAGTAGTCCGAGCGGGGGACAGGGCAGGGGTGGACAAGAGACCCAGTACTTC.

The rearrangement links TRBV5-1 to TRBJ2-7, with TRBD2 matching over 8 bases. Germline V gives CDR1 SGHRS, CDR2 YFSETQ. V trimming: 1 base; J trimming: 5 bases; junction bases outside the gene matches: 8. The CDR3 contains 15 residues. As DNA, the CDR3 is TGCGCCAGCAGCTTGCAAGCGGGAGTCGCCGACGAGCAGTACTTC. Encoded protein: CASSLQAGVADEQYF.